The 8 T cell receptor beta chains presented below share a single source sample, sequenced in a study of T cells in Graves' hyperthyroidism and ophthalmopathy. Amplified regions were TCR beta CDR3 sequences from RNA transcripts. RT-PCR in the first round (using the HTBI primer set) targeted the TCR CDR3. TCRdb reprocessed the multiplex PCR reads with MiXCR, giving one entry per CDR3 protein. This sample has 200,000 to 300,000 distinct CDR3 sequences, with about 24% found just once. Sequencing was done on a sample of blood. These receptors all stem from a woman aged 40 to 50 with Graves' ophthalmopathy.

This rearrangement joins TRBV6-1 to TRBJ2-2, with D uncertain. Looked up from germline, CDR1 is MNHNS and CDR2 is SASEGT. The germline V and J ends were trimmed by 5 bases and 2 bases, with 15 bases remaining between them. This CDR3 is 16 amino acids long. CDR3 amino acids: CASSPGFSANTGELFF. CDR3 DNA: TGTGCCAGCAGTCCCGGCTTTTCCGCAAACACCGGGGAGCTGTTTTTT.

This clonotype was detected only a few times. V and J are TRBV4-1 and TRBJ2-7; 7 bases map to TRBD1. Unmatched junction bases numbered 10, after V lost 4 bases and J lost 4 bases. The CDR3 loop spans 15 amino acids. The V gene's germline CDR1 is MGHRA and CDR2 YSYEKL. DNA of the CDR3: TGCGCCAGCAGCCCTATTCCGACAGGGTTATACGAGCAGTACTTC. It yields the protein CASSPIPTGLYEQYF.

There are many counts of this clonotype. The chain couples TRBV2 to TRBJ2-2; 8 nucleotides align to TRBD1. With V trimmed by 3 bases and J by 7 bases, 7 bases remained unmatched. This CDR3 is built from 15 residues. The germline V gene encodes CDR1 SNHLY and CDR2 FYNNEI. The CDR3: CASSESRGRIGELFF. The DNA of the CDR3 is TGTGCCAGCAGTGAGTCCAGGGGGCGGATCGGGGAGCTGTTTTTT.

In its sample, this clonotype was seen once. V usage is TRBV29-1 and J usage is TRBJ2-7, with TRBD1 identical over 7 bases. The ends lost 7 bases at V and 5 bases at J; junction bases unmatched: 8. This CDR3 is 12 amino acids long. CDR1 is SQVTM and CDR2 is ANQGSEA in the germline V gene. This CDR3 reads CSGVGDSHEQYF. In DNA, the CDR3 is TGCAGCGGAGTCGGGGACAGCCACGAGCAGTACTTC.

This clonotype was picked up many times. J is TRBJ1-5 and V is TRBV12-3 or TRBV12-4; 7 bases are shared with TRBD1. V dropped 5 bases and J dropped 5; count of bases not matched to a gene: 6. The CDR3 is 14 amino acids. CDR3 residues: CASSKGAIYQPQHF. The DNA of the CDR3 is TGTGCCAGCAGTAAGGGGGCGATTTATCAGCCCCAGCATTTT.

This clonotype was found a few times. The chain links TRBV5-1 to TRBJ2-5; 12 nucleotides align to TRBD2. This CDR3 has 15 amino acids. With V trimmed by 1 base and J by 3 bases, 1 base remained unmatched. Germline values: CDR1 SGHRS, CDR2 YFSETQ. The CDR3 DNA is TGCGCCAGCAGCTTGAGACTAGCGGGAGAAGAGACCCAGTACTTC. It encodes CASSLRLAGEETQYF.

In this sample, this clonotype turned up a few times. The rearrangement joins TRBV11-1 to TRBJ2-7; 11 positions agree with TRBD1. Looked up from germline, CDR1 is SGHAT and CDR2 is FQDESV (reference sequence). The CDR3 is 16 residues long. V lost 5 bases to trimming and J lost 0 bases; unmatched junction nucleotides: 6. The CDR3 DNA reads as TGTGCCAGCAGCCCCCGGACAGGGGGCGCCTCCTACGAGCAGTACTTC. It translates to CASSPRTGGASYEQYF.

This clonotype has just a few counts. The CDR3 here is CASSTKPGHFQYF. DNA of the CDR3: TGTGCCAGCAGTACCAAGCCCGGACATTTTCAGTACTTC. This chain uses TRBV28 with TRBJ2-7; TRBD1 is a possible D gene (5 bases). The V and J ends lost 5 bases and 10 bases respectively, with 18 bases between them. The CDR3 is 13 residues long. Germline CDR1 reads MDHEN; CDR2 reads SYDVKM.